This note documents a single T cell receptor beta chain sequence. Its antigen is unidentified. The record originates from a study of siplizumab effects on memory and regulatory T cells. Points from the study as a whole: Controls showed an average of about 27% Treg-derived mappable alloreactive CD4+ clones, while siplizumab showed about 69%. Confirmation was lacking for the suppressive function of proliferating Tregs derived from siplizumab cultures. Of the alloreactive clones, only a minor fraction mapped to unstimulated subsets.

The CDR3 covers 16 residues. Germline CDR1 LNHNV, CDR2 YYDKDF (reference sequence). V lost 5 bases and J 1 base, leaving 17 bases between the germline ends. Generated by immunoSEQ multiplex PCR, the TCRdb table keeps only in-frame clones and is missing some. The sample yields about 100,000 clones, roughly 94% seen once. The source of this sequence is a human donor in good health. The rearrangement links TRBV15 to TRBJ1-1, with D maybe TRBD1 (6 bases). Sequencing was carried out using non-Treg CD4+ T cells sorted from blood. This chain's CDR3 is CATSLDSTKWNTEAFF. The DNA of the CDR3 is TGTGCCACCAGCTTGGACAGTACCAAGTGGAACACTGAAGCTTTCTTT.